This T cell receptor (beta chain) was sequenced during a study of CD8 T cells in ankylosing spondylitis. To note about this clonotype: What it recognizes is unknown.

Germline assignment: CDR1 MNHNS and CDR2 SASEGT. This CDR3 is 14 amino acids long. The V segment lost 6 bases and the J segment 0 bases; nucleotides outside the gene matches: 4. Study-level results: Disease-linked clones reportedly showed significant enrichment in matched ankylosing spondylitis synovial fluid. Blood of patients with ankylosing spondylitis appeared to be characterized by a TCR beta motif of eight highly homologous variants.

Making the TCR beta libraries involved quantitative 5'-RACE with molecular barcodes. TCRdb re-called the 5' RACE reads with MiXCR, one entry per CDR3 protein. The sample yields under 850,000 distinct CDR3 sequences, roughly 19% seen once. This sequence joins TRBV6-1 and TRBJ1-2; 7 bases agree with TRBD1. The sequenced material came from blood, either unsorted or a sorted T cell fraction (not recorded which). This TCR came from a male donor with ankylosing spondylitis. The CDR3 DNA follows: TGTGCCAGCAGCCGACAGGGTTCTAACTATGGCTACACCTTC. Amino acids: CASSRQGSNYGYTF.